The 16 T cell receptor beta chains listed next were all sequenced from one sample in a study of OX40 agonist ivuxolimab in advanced cancers. The assay was immunoSEQ multiplex PCR, and TCRdb's table has in-frame clones only and misses some. The sample contains over 85,000 clones, roughly nine tenths of which appear only once. This sample comprised CD4+ or CD8+ T cells sorted from blood, obtained in a trial of the OX40 agonist ivuxolimab. Receptors were obtained from an adult with an advanced solid tumor such as melanoma, head and neck, liver or kidney cancer.

The V call is TRBV28, the J call TRBJ2-5; TRBD2 agrees at 11 bases. J was trimmed by 7 bases and V by 6 bases; bases with no gene match: 10. In germline, CDR1 is MDHEN, CDR2 SYDVKM. CDR3 size: 15 residues. The CDR3: CASRNIAGGPGTQYF. CDR3 in DNA: TGTGCCAGCAGAAATATAGCGGGAGGGCCAGGGACCCAGTACTTC. Full variable domain (rest looked up from reference TRBV28 and TRBJ2-5): DVKVTQSSRYLVKRTGEKVFLECVQDMDHENMFWYRQDPGLGLRLIYFSYDVKMKEKGDIPEGYSVSREKKERFSLILESASTNQTSMYLCASRNIAGGPGTQYFGPGTRLLVL.

The V and J genes are TRBV30 and TRBJ2-3; D gene uncertain. In germline, CDR1 is GTSNPN, CDR2 SVGIG (reference sequence). V lost 6 bases and J lost 6, with 10 bases in between. This CDR3 is 11 amino acids long. The CDR3 DNA is TGTGCCTGCGGACCCGGGGATACGCAGTATTTT. As protein: CACGPGDTQYF.

The chain couples TRBV11-2 to TRBJ1-1; no definite D call. The germline V gene has CDR1 SGHAT and CDR2 FQNNGV. The CDR3 is 13 amino acids. Trimming left V 2 bases short and J 1 base short, with 5 bases between. CDR3 DNA: TGTGCCAGCAGCTTATGGGGGAACACTGAAGCTTTCTTT. Its translation is CASSLWGNTEAFF.

This rearrangement joins TRBV7-3 to TRBJ2-1, with D perhaps matching TRBD1 (5 bases). V lost 4 bases and J 7 bases, leaving 17 bases between the germline ends. The CDR3 has 15 residues. Germline V gene lookup returns CDR1 SGHTA and CDR2 FQGTGA. The CDR3 region is CASSSHKGAMNEQFF. The CDR3 region has the DNA TGTGCCAGCAGCTCGCACAAAGGGGCAATGAATGAGCAGTTCTTC.

The chain employs TRBV11-2 and TRBJ2-7; D tentatively fits TRBD1 or TRBD2 (6 bases each). Trimming took 1 base from V and 3 from J, leaving 10 bases between them. CDR1 SGHAT and CDR2 FQNNGV come from the germline V gene. The CDR3 consists of 14 residues. The CDR3 DNA is TGTGCCAGCAGCTTAGCGGGGGCAGGCTACGAGCAGTACTTC. Its translation: CASSLAGAGYEQYF.

This sequence joins TRBV4-3 and TRBJ2-1; D not certain. Germline values: CDR1 LGHNA, CDR2 YSLEER. The CDR3 extends over 15 amino acids. Trimming removed 4 bases at V and 12 bases at J, with 22 bases between. The CDR3 DNA follows: TGCGCCAGCAGCCGAACCCATCTTGAGGTCACGGTGCAGTTCTTC. It yields the protein CASSRTHLEVTVQFF.

CDR3: CASSPGVIDEAFF. The CDR3 DNA is TGTGCCAGCAGCCCCGGGGTGATCGATGAAGCTTTCTTT. This chain links TRBV7-8 with TRBJ1-1; no definite D call. CDR3 length: 13 amino acids. The V gene's germline CDR1 is SGHVS and CDR2 FQNEAQ. V dropped 5 bases and J dropped 7 bases, with 14 bases sitting between them.

The chain couples TRBV6-5 to TRBJ2-3; unclear D gene. Germline V gives CDR1 MNHEY, CDR2 SVGAGI. The CDR3 sequence is 14 residues long. Trimming shortened V by 3 bases and J by 3 bases, and 10 bases separated the two germline ends. The CDR3 loop reads CASSYRTLTDTQYF. CDR3 DNA sequence: TGTGCCAGCAGTTATCGGACCTTAACAGATACGCAGTATTTT.

V usage is TRBV4-1 and J usage is TRBJ1-2, with unresolved D. Germline-derived CDR1 and CDR2 are MGHRA and YSYEKL. The CDR3 runs to 15 residues. The V gene lost 4 bases and the J gene lost 0 bases, with 12 bases spanning the gap. The CDR3 DNA sequence: TGCGCCAGCAGCCGGACCACGTTACCTAACTATGGCTACACCTTC. As protein: CASSRTTLPNYGYTF.

This chain uses TRBV7-2 with TRBJ2-1; D unresolved. The ends were cut back, 2 bases at V and 12 bases at J, with 11 bases in the middle. The CDR3 totals 12 residues. Germline V gene sequence: CDR1 SGHTA, CDR2 FQGNSA. CDR3 DNA sequence: TGTGCCAGCAGCTTATCGGCTTCCGGGCAGTTCTTC. It translates to CASSLSASGQFF.

This clone appeared a few times. J is TRBJ1-6 and V is TRBV5-1; no firm D call. Germline V lookup: CDR1 SGHRS, CDR2 YFSETQ. This CDR3 contains 15 residues. V lost 7 bases and J lost 0, with 11 bases in between. The CDR3 protein is CASAPAVSYNSPLHF. The DNA of the CDR3 is TGCGCCAGCGCTCCTGCAGTCTCCTATAATTCACCCCTCCACTTT.

CDR3 DNA: TGTGCCAGCAGTAGGTACCCTGGGGCCTACGAGCAGTACTTC. Amino acid sequence: CASSRYPGAYEQYF. The chain joins TRBV6-5 to TRBJ2-7, with D unresolved. The CDR3 contains 14 residues. Between the trimmed V and J ends, which lost 5 bases and 2 bases, there was a span of 13 bases. The germline gives CDR1 MNHEY, CDR2 SVGAGI.

The CDR3 DNA is TGTGCCAGCAGCGGGAGACCCAACGCAGATACGCAGTATTTT. Its translation: CASSGRPNADTQYF. The chain couples TRBV13 to TRBJ2-3; possible D gene TRBD2, 5 bases. Per germline, CDR1 PRHDT and CDR2 FYEKMQ (reference sequence). The CDR3 has 14 residues. The ends were cut back, 5 bases at V and 4 bases at J, with 13 bases in the middle.

This chain links TRBV5-6 with TRBJ1-5; unclear D gene. CDR3 length: 13 residues. V shed 4 bases and J shed 5 bases, with 10 bases lying between them. CDR1 and CDR2 (germline): SGHDT, YYEEEE. The CDR3 region is CASSLGADQPQHF. The CDR3 nucleotides read TGTGCCAGCAGCCTTGGAGCCGATCAGCCCCAGCATTTT.

This clone was counted between two and nine times. V and J are TRBV19 and TRBJ1-1; TRBD1 aligns across 7 bases. V shed 5 bases and J 5 bases; nucleotides not matched to a gene: 14. The CDR3 has 16 amino acids. In germline, CDR1 is LNHDA, CDR2 SQIVND (reference sequence). Here the CDR3 DNA reads TGTGCCAGTAGTTGGAGACTGAGGGGGCAGCGGACTGAAGCTTTCTTT. It codes for CASSWRLRGQRTEAFF.

V is TRBV11-2 and J is TRBJ1-1, with D unresolved. This CDR3 has 14 residues. Germline V CDR1 and CDR2: SGHAT, FQNNGV. Trimming pared 5 bases from V and 1 base from J, leaving 11 bases between. CDR3 protein: CASSPGWENTEAFF. The CDR3 nucleotides read TGTGCCAGCAGCCCGGGGTGGGAGAACACTGAAGCTTTCTTT.